A single TCR beta chain is shown here with its context. The sample holds other DNA sequences that translate to the same CDR3. This record comes from a study of T cell changes during pregnancy in multiple sclerosis. The method was immunoSEQ multiplex PCR; TCRdb's version includes in-frame clones alone and lacks a portion of them. The sample yields 55,000 to 80,000 clones, under 90% seen once. The germline CDR1 and CDR2 sequences are LGHNA and YNFKEQ. The CDR3 contains 16 residues. With 0 bases clipped from V and 6 bases from J, the junction kept 7 bases outside the gene matches. This sample comprised peripheral blood, obtained after pregnancy. The TCR originated in a female donor in good health, enrolled as a control in a pregnancy study. The genes are TRBV4-2 and TRBJ2-7; 11 bases match TRBD1. CDR3 in DNA: TGTGCCAGCAGCCAAGATAGGGGACAGGGGGATGGCGAGCAGTACTTC. Amino acids: CASSQDRGQGDGEQYF.